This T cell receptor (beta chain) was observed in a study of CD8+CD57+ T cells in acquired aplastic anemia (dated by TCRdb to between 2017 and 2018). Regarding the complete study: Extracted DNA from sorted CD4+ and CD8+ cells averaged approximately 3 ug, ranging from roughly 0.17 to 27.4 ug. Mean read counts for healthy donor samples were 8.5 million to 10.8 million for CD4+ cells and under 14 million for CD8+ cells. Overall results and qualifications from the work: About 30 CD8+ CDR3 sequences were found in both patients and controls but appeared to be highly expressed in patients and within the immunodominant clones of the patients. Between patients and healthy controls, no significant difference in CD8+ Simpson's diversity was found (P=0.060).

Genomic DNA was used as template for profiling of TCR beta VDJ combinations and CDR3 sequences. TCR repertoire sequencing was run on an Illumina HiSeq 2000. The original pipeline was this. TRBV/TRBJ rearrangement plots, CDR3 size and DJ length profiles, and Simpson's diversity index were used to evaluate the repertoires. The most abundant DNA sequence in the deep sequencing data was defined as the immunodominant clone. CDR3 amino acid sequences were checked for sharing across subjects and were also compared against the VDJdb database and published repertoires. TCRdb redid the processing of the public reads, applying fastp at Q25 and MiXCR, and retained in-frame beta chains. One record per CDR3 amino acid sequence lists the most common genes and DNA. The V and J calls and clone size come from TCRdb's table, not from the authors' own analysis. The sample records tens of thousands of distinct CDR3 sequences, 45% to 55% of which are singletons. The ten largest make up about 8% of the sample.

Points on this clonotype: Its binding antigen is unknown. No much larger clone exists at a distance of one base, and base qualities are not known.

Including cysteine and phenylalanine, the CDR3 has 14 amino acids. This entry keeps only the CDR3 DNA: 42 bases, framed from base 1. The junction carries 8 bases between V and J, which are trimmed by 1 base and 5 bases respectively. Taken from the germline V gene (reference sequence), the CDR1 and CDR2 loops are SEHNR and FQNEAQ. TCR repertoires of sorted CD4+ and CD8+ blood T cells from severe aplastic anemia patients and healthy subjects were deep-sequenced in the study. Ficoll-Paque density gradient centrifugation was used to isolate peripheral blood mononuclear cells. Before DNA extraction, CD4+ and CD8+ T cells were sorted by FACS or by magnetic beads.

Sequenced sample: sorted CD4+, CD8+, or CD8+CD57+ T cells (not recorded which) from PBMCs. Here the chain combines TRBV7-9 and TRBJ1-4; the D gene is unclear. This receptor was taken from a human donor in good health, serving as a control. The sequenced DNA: TGTGCCAGCAGCTTAGAAGCAGCAAATGAAAAACTGTTTTTT. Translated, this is CASSLEAANEKLFF.